This TCR beta chain was sequenced for a study of cytomegalovirus exposure and HLA in healthy donors. Study-level results: TCR beta V- and J-gene trimming was later associated with a missense DCLRE1C variant. There were some V segments, including TRBV6-2 and TRBV6-3, excluded as indistinguishable. Earlier results showed most TCR beta V segments being productive about 87% or about 30% of the time.

Germline-derived CDR1 and CDR2 are LNHNV and YYDKDF (reference sequence). This CDR3 region has 15 residues. With 0 bases removed from V and 2 bases from J, the gap between germline ends came to 11 bases. PCR used 60 Vbeta primers and 13 Jbeta primers. Sequencing was performed with immunoSEQ multiplex PCR; in TCRdb, only in-frame clones are kept and a portion is missing. This sample carries approximately 200,000 clones, approximately 85% of them seen once, and the ten largest clones take 2.3%. There were likely unrecorded immune exposures, though donors were nominally healthy when sampled. On this clone: The antigen remains undetermined.

The receptor's source is a woman between 50 and 59 years old in good health and CMV-seronegative. The rearrangement links TRBV15 to TRBJ2-7; D gene uncertain. Sequencing was performed on PBMCs. For the CDR3, the DNA is TGTGCCACCAGCAGAGAGGGCAGCCTTGCCTACGAGCAGTACTTC. It yields the protein CATSREGSLAYEQYF. Drawing the rest from reference TRBV15 and TRBJ2-7, the complete variable domain is DAMVIQNPRYQVTQFGKPVTLSCSQTLNHNVMYWYQQKSSQAPKLLFHYYDKDFNNEADTPDNFQSRRPNTSFCFLDIRSPGLGDTAMYLCATSREGSLAYEQYFGPGTRLTVT.